Each of the 11 T cell receptor beta chains below was sequenced from the same sample in a study of T cell responses to AZD1222 COVID-19 vaccine. Measured with immunoSEQ multiplex PCR; TCRdb has only the in-frame clones, and not every one. The profile shows about 180,000 clones, about 90% of them singletons. The source material was peripheral blood, sampled on day 0 of AZD1222 vaccination. All receptors come from an adult in good health.

This rearrangement joins TRBV29-1 to TRBJ1-3; tentatively, D is TRBD1 (5 bases). Looked up from germline, CDR1 is SQVTM and CDR2 is ANQGSEA. The CDR3 is 13 residues long. V was clipped by 5 bases and J by 9 bases, with 17 bases between them. CDR3: CSVKTGGDGTIYF. CDR3 nucleotide sequence: TGCAGCGTTAAAACGGGGGGGGACGGCACCATATATTTT.

This clone appeared once. This chain connects TRBV6-6 to TRBJ1-2; D may be TRBD1 (5 bases). V was cut by 7 bases and J by 4 bases, with 10 bases left in between. The CDR3 covers 12 residues. Germline CDR1 reads MNHNY; CDR2 reads SVGAGI (reference sequence). CDR3 sequence reads: CASTGTTYGYTF. The CDR3 DNA follows: TGTGCCAGCACCGGGACCACCTATGGCTACACCTTC.

V gene TRBV20-1 combines with J gene TRBJ2-1, with 15 bases that match TRBD2. Germline V gene sequence: CDR1 DFQATT, CDR2 SNEGSKA (reference sequence). The CDR3 extends over 18 amino acids. J gave up 6 bases and V 3 bases, and 12 bases lay outside the gene matches. The CDR3 DNA is TGCAGTGCTAGTCTCCCGGGACTAGCGGGGGGACTTGTCAATGAGCAGTTCTTC. It encodes CSASLPGLAGGLVNEQFF.

This clone was counted between two and nine times. The V call is TRBV5-1, the J call TRBJ1-6; no reliable D call. From germline, CDR1 is SGHRS and CDR2 YFSETQ. This CDR3 contains 13 residues. Trimming shortened V by 4 bases and J by 7 bases, and 9 bases separated the two germline ends. CDR3 residues: CASSPDTNSPLHF. CDR3 sequence (DNA): TGCGCCAGCAGCCCTGACACCAATTCACCCCTCCACTTT.

The chain is built from TRBV6-5 and TRBJ2-2; 11 bases fit TRBD2. V shed 6 bases, J shed 5 bases, and the junction held 2 bases outside the gene matches. The CDR3 length is 14 residues. Germline CDR1 is MNHEY and CDR2 is SVGAGI. The CDR3 DNA reads TGTGCCAGCAGCGGGACTAGCGGAACCGGGGAGCTGTTTTTT. As protein: CASSGTSGTGELFF.

This chain joins TRBV4-3 and TRBJ1-1; D perhaps matches TRBD1 (5 bases). In germline, CDR1 is LGHNA, CDR2 YSLEER. Trimming shortened V by 1 base and J by 7 bases, and 10 bases separated the two germline ends. The CDR3 consists of 13 residues. The CDR3 protein is CASSQGDGYEAFF. CDR3 nucleotides: TGCGCCAGCAGCCAAGGGGACGGCTATGAAGCTTTCTTT.

This chain uses TRBV24-1 with TRBJ2-1, with 10 nucleotides matching TRBD2. The germline V gene encodes CDR1 KGHDR and CDR2 SFDVKD. V lost 1 base and J lost 3; bases outside the gene matches: 5. The CDR3 sequence is 17 residues long. CDR3 amino acids: CATSDFKRGGRYNEQFF. Written as DNA, the CDR3 is TGTGCCACCAGTGATTTTAAGCGGGGGGGCCGCTACAATGAGCAGTTCTTC.

V gene TRBV14 combines with J gene TRBJ1-5; D ambiguous. Trimming removed 3 bases at V and 6 bases at J, with 9 bases between. Looked up from germline, CDR1 is SGHDN and CDR2 is FVKESK. The CDR3 extends over 13 amino acids. The CDR3: CASSQGRAQPQHF. The DNA of the CDR3 is TGTGCCAGCAGCCAGGGCCGGGCTCAGCCCCAGCATTTT. The full variable domain, rest sourced from reference TRBV14 and TRBJ1-5, is EAGVTQFPSHSVIEKGQTVTLRCDPISGHDNLYWYRRVMGKEIKFLLHFVKESKQDESGMPNNRFLAERTGGTYSTLKVQPAELEDSGVYFCASSQGRAQPQHFGDGTRLSIL.

As DNA, the CDR3 is TGTGCCAGCAGCTTCCTTAGAGGCGCCTACAATGAGCAGTTCTTC. Translating it yields CASSFLRGAYNEQFF. V and J are TRBV7-9 and TRBJ2-1; no clear D gene. V gave up 3 bases and J gave up 2 bases, with 11 bases separating them. Germline V gives CDR1 SEHNR, CDR2 FQNEAQ (reference sequence). The CDR3 is 15 residues long.

The chain uses TRBV19 and TRBJ1-2; 7 nucleotides line up with TRBD1. The CDR3 covers 14 residues. V dropped 7 bases and J dropped 4; count of bases not matched to a gene: 9. From germline, CDR1 is LNHDA and CDR2 SQIVND (reference sequence). CDR3 sequence (DNA): TGTGCCAGTACCGAAACGGCAGGGGGCTATGGCTACACCTTC. It specifies CASTETAGGYGYTF.

The chain has TRBV19 and TRBJ1-4, with 7 bases lining up with TRBD1. This CDR3 is 14 amino acids long. The germline gives CDR1 LNHDA, CDR2 SQIVND (reference sequence). V was pared by 7 bases and J by 8 bases, with 10 bases of the junction left unmatched. The CDR3 here is CASKGGQDHEKLFF. CDR3 nucleotides: TGTGCCAGTAAGGGTGGACAGGACCACGAAAAACTGTTTTTT.